This TCR beta chain was retrieved from a study of shared clonotypes between healthy human individuals (dated by TCRdb to the early 2020s). Describing the broader study: The cohort included three men and a couple of women between 18 and 49 years of age. For each donor, CD4 naive and CD4 memory were each run on three plates, CD8 naive on two plates, and CD8 memory on one plate. To estimate repertoire size and how much clonotypes are shared between individuals, the study performed deep sequencing of blood TCR repertoires from a few healthy adults. To increase sequencing depth and limit assay-specific biases, TCR repertoire library preparation and sequencing were carried out by different laboratories using diverse techniques. Between about 0.94 and 8.9 billion PBMCs per donor were obtained by leukapheresis. The study at large found these results: Based on pairwise subsampling, the degree of clonotype sharing among donors was expected to be affected by sequencing depth. Higher generation probabilities were observed for clonotypes shared by all four sorted-subset donors than for non-shared clonotypes. Across a handful of donors, about 4.5% of naive CD4, roughly 3.4% of naive CD8, 2% to 2.5% of memory CD4, and around 0.4% of memory CD8 clonotypes were shared. Because the study included a small number of donors, the genetic and exposure-history diversity represented was limited. Incomplete sequencing was indicated by rarefaction of sorted-subset datasets, despite the large sequencing depth. Sampling was restricted to blood, and TCR repertoires in tissue are likely to differ from TCR repertoires in blood. Larger estimated clonotype richness was generally found for naive subsets than for memory subsets.

Donors were healthy HIV-negative adults with no recently reported acute infections or vaccinations. Every donor was a Caucasian adult residing in Nashville, Tennessee, USA. CD4+ T cells were enriched through magnetic negative selection, after which naive cells were positively selected on CD45RA and the remaining negative fraction served as the memory subset. Blood was collected by leukapheresis, and PBMCs were isolated by Ficoll-Histopaque density gradient centrifugation and then cryopreserved in liquid nitrogen vapor phase. Purity and quantity of every magnetically sorted T cell population were checked by analytical flow cytometry. Genomic DNA was isolated from each sorted fraction and quantified by UV absorbance on a Nanodrop 2000c. Trimming accounts for 1 base at V and 4 bases at J, while the number of junction bases matched to no gene is 0. From the germline V gene, CDR1 is SGHTA and CDR2 is FQGNSA. Its CDR3 holds 14 amino acids, cysteine through phenylalanine. Just CDR3 DNA is preserved here, 42 bases in frame from base 1.

Using the deep immunoSEQ assay, multiplex PCR amplified TCR CDR3 regions from genomic DNA. Extracted genomic DNA from each cell subset was spread evenly across all wells of several immunoSEQ 96-well plates, with each plate serving as a replicate. For sorted subsets, each replicate PCR was loaded with 200 ng genomic DNA, equivalent to approximately 27,000 T cell genomes. The purified libraries were quantified using a Qubit 3.0 fluorometer, sized with a Bioanalyzer 2100, and then quantified again using the KAPA Library Quantification kit. Every immunoSEQ 96-well plate was sequenced on a separate single-read 150-cycle Illumina NextSeq 550 flow cell. The authors processed their data as follows. Because only junctional sequences without quality scores were contained in the immunoSEQ output, filtering matching that applied to full-length reads could not be performed. To assign V/J genes and CDR3, sequences were annotated against IMGT germline references using PyIR, a Python wrapper for IgBLAST v1.9. Any read was removed if the V/J assignment was weak (E-value above 1e-6), the CDR3 was missing, or the read contained stop codons, out-of-frame junctions, or ambiguous translated residues. V3J clonotypes were defined as sequences sharing the same inferred V gene, J gene, and CDR3 amino acid sequence. Percentage overlap between repertoires was calculated by dividing the number of shared unique clonotypes by the size of the smaller repertoire. RTK rarefaction, the Chao1 estimator, and Recon v2.1 estimates of unobserved clonotypes were used to assess repertoire richness. For all TCRbeta clonotypes obtained by the gDNA method from a few donors, generation probabilities were computed with OLGA. Drawn from immuneACCESS, this table holds only the in-frame rearrangements with V and J called that TCRdb kept. Clones are partly lost; checked studies trace under half to an unresolved V gene and leave the rest unexplained. V and J calls and clone size are as listed in that table; D and trimming were resolved from the DNA. This sample has fewer than 1.8 million clones in its table, and about 98.5% of those were observed once. The leading ten clones occupy around 0.38% of the sample.

As for this clone: It lacks a known antigen. No much larger clonotype is one base removed from it; base qualities were not supplied. Other nucleotide sequences from this sample produce the same CDR3.

The TCR was taken from a young man in good health. The chain uses TRBV7-2 and TRBJ2-3; TRBD2 fits 9 bases in the junction. The sample taken for sequencing was naive CD4+ T cells sorted from blood. According to the study, the label for this sample's cell subset or site signals: CD45RA+ positively selected. The CDR3: CASSLGTSADTQYF. Here is the DNA: TGTGCCAGCAGCTTAGGGACTAGCGCAGATACGCAGTATTTT.